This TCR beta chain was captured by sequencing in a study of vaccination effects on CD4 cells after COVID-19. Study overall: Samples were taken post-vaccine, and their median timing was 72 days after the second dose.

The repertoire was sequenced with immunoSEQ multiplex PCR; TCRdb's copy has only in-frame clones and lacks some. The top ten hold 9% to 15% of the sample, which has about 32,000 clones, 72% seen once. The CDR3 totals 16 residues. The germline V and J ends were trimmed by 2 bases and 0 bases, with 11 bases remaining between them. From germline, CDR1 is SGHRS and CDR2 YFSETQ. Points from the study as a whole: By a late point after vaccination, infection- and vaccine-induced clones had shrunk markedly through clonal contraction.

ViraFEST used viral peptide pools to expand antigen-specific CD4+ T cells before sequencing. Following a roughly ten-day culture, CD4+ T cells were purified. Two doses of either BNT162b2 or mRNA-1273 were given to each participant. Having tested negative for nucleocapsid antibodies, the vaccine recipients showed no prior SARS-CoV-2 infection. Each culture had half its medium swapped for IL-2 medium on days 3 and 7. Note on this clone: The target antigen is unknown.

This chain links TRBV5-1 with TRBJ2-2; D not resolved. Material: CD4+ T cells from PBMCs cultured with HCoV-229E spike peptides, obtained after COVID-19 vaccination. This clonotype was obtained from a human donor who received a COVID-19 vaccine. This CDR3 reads CASSFRVGTNTGELFF. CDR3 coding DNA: TGCGCCAGCAGCTTCCGGGTGGGAACGAACACCGGGGAGCTGTTTTTT.